This T cell receptor beta chain was captured in a study of blood T cell repertoires in COVID-19. Profiling relied on immunoSEQ multiplex PCR, and the TCRdb table lists in-frame clones only, not all of them. The sample holds 95,000 to 150,000 clones, about three quarters seen once. The germline V and J ends were trimmed by 3 bases and 1 base, with 13 bases remaining between them. This CDR3 has 16 residues. CDR1 is SNHLY and CDR2 is FYNNEI in the germline V gene. Source material: peripheral blood. The TCR comes from a human donor with acute or convalescent COVID-19. The donor label of this sample is uncertain. The genes are TRBV2 and TRBJ1-5, with TRBD1 as a possible D gene (6 bases). This CDR3 is CASSDQDRLSNQPQHF. DNA for the CDR3: TGTGCCAGCAGTGATCAGGACAGACTAAGCAATCAGCCCCAGCATTTT. Looking up the rest from reference TRBV2 and TRBJ1-5 gives the full variable domain: EPEVTQTPSHQVTQMGQEVILRCVPISNHLYFYWYRQILGQKVEFLVSFYNNEISEKSEIFDDQFSVERPDGSNFTLKIRSTKLEDSAMYFCASSDQDRLSNQPQHFGDGTRLSIL.